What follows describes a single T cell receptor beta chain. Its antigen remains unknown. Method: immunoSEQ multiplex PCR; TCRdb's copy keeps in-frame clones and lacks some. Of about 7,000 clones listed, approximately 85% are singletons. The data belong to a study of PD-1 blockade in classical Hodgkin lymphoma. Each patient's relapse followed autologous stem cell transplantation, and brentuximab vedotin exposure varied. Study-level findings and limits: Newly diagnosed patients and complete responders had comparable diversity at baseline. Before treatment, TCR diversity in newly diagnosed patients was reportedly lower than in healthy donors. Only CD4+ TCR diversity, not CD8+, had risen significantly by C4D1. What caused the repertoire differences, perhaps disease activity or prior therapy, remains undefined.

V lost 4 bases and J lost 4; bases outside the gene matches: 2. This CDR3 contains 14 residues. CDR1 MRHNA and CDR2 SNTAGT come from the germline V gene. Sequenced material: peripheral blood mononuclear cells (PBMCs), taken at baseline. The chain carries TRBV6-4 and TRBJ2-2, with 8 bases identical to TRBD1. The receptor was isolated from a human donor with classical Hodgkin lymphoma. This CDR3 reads CASSGTGGTGELFF. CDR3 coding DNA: TGTGCCAGCAGTGGAACAGGGGGCACCGGGGAGCTGTTTTTT.